This TCR beta chain is drawn from a study of CD8 T cells in ankylosing spondylitis. Study outcomes and limitations: Disease-linked clones displayed a CD8+ phenotype and appeared relatively rarely in peripheral blood. Past research had described some motif variants in reactive arthritis synovial fluid and blood.

The germline CDR1 and CDR2 sequences are SGHTA and FQGNSA. V lost 5 bases, J lost 10 bases, and 6 bases stayed unmatched. This CDR3 is built from 15 residues. This clonotype has a handful of counts. The antigen is not known. MiXCR, run by TCRdb on the 5' RACE reads, gives a single entry per CDR3 protein. The sample has 200,000 or so distinct CDR3 sequences, 13% seen once. V usage is TRBV7-2 and J usage is TRBJ2-1, with 15 positions matching TRBD2. The material sequenced was blood, either unsorted or a sorted T cell fraction (not recorded which). The sequence was obtained from a female donor with ankylosing spondylitis or in good health (not recorded which). The CDR3 loop reads CASSQGTSGGWEQFF. In DNA, the CDR3 is TGTGCCAGCAGCCAAGGGACTAGCGGGGGGTGGGAGCAGTTCTTC.